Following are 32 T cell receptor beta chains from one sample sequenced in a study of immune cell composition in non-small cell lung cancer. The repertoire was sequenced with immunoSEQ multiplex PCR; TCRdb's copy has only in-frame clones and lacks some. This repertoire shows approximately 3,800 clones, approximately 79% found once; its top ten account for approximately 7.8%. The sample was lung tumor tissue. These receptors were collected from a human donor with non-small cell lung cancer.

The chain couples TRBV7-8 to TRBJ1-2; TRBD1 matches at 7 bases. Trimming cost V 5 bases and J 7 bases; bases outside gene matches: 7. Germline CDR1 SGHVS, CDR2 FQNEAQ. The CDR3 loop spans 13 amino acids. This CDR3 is CASSPDRAFGYTF. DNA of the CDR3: TGTGCCAGCAGCCCAGACAGGGCGTTTGGCTACACCTTC.

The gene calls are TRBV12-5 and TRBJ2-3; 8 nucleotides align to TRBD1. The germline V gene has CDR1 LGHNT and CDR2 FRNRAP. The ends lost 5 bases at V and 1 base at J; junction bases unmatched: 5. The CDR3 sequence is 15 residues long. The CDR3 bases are TGTGCTAGTGGTACCCAGGACAGGGGCACAGATACGCAGTATTTT. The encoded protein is CASGTQDRGTDTQYF.

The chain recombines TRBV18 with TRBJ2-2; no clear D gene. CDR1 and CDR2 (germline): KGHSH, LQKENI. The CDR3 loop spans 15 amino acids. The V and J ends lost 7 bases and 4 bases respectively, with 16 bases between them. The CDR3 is CASCLSEIGTGELFF. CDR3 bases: TGTGCCAGCTGTTTGAGCGAAATAGGCACCGGGGAGCTGTTTTTT.

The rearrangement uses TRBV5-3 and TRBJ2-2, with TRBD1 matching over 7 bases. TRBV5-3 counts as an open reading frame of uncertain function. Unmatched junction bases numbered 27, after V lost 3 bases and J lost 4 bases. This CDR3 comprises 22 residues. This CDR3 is CARSWDLPPPEGQGESTGELFF. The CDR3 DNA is TGTGCCAGAAGCTGGGACCTGCCACCCCCGGAAGGCCAGGGGGAGAGCACCGGGGAGCTGTTTTTT.

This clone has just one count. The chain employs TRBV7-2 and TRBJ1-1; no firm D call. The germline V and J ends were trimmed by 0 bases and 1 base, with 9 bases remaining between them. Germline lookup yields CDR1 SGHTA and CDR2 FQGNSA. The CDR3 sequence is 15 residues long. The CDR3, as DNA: TGTGCCAGCAGCTTAGCCTGGGCTAAGAACACTGAAGCTTTCTTT. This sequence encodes CASSLAWAKNTEAFF.

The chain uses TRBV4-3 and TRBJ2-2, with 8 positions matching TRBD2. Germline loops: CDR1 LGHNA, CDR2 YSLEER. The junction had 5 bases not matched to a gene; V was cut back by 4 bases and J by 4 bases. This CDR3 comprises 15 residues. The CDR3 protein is CASSPGGRSTGELFF. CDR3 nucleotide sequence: TGCGCCAGCAGCCCGGGGGGGCGCAGCACCGGGGAGCTGTTTTTT.

As DNA, the CDR3 is TGTGCCAGCAGCTTCAACAGGGGGCTTAATGAAAAACTGTTTTTT. This translates into CASSFNRGLNEKLFF. The chain couples TRBV5-4 to TRBJ1-4, with 9 nucleotides matching TRBD1. V lost 2 bases and J lost 4; bases outside the gene matches: 3. Per the germline V gene, CDR1 is SGHNT and CDR2 is YYREEE (reference sequence). CDR3 length equals 15 residues.

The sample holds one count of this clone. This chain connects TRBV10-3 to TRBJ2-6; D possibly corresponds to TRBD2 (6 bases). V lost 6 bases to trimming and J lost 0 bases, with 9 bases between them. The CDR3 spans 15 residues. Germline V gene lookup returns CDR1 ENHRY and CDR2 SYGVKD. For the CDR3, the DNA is TGTGCCATCAGCCCGGGGGACTCTGGGGCCAACGTCCTGACTTTC. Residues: CAISPGDSGANVLTF.

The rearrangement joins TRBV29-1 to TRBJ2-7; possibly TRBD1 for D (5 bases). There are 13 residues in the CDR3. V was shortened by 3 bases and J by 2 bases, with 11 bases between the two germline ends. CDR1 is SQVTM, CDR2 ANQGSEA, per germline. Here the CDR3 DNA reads TGCAGCGTTGAGGCACAGGAGACCTACGAGCAGTACTTC. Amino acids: CSVEAQETYEQYF.

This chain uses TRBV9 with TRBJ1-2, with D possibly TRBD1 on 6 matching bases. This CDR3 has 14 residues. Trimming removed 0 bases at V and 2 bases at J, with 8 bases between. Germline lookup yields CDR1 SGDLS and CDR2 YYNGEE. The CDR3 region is CASSVGTANYGYTF. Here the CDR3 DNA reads TGTGCCAGCAGCGTAGGGACAGCCAACTATGGCTACACCTTC. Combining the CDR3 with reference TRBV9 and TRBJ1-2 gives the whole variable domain DSGVTQTPKHLITATGQRVTLRCSPRSGDLSVYWYQQSLDQGLQFLIQYYNGEERAKGNILERFSAQQFPDLHSELNLSSLELGDSALYFCASSVGTANYGYTFGSGTRLTVV.

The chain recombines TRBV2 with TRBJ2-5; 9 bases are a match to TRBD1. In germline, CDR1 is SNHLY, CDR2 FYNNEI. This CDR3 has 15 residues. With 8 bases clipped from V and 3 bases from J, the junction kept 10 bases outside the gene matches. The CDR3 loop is CASLLEGQGKETQYF. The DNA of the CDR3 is TGTGCCAGCCTCCTCGAGGGACAGGGCAAAGAGACCCAGTACTTC.

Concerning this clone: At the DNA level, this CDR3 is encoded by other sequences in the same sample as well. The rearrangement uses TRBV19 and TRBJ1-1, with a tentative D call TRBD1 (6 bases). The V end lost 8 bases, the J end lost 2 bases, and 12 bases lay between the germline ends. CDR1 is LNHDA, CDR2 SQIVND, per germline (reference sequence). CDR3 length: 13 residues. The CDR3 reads CASSDRLNTEAFF. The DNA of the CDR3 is TGTGCCAGTTCGGACAGACTTAACACTGAAGCTTTCTTT.

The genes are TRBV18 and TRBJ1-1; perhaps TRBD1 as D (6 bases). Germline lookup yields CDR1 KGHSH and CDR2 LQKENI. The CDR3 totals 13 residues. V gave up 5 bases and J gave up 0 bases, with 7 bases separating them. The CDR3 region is CASSTGLNTEAFF. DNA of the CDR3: TGTGCCAGCTCAACAGGGTTGAACACTGAAGCTTTCTTT.

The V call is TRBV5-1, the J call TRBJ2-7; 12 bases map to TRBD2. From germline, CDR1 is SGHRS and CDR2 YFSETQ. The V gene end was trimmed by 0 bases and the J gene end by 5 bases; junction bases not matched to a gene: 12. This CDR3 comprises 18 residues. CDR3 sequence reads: CASSLAGLAGGPRHEQYF. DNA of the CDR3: TGCGCCAGCAGCTTGGCCGGGCTAGCGGGGGGGCCGCGCCACGAGCAGTACTTC.

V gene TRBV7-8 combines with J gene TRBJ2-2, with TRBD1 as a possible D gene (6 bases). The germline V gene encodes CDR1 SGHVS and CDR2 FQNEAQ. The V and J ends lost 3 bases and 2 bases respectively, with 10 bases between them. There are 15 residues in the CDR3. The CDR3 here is CASSFGTPNTGELFF. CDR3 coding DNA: TGTGCCAGCAGCTTTGGGACACCAAACACCGGGGAGCTGTTTTTT.

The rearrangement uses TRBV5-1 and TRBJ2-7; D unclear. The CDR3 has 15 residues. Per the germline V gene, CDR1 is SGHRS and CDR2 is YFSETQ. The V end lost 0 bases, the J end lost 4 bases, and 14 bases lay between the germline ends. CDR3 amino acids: CASSLDSSPGYEQYF. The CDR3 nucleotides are TGCGCCAGCAGCTTGGACAGCTCCCCCGGATACGAGCAGTACTTC.

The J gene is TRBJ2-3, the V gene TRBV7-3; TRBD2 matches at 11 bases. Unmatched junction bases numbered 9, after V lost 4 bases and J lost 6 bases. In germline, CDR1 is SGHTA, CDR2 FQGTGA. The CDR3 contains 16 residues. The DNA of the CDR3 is TGTGCCAGCAGCTCCTCAATAGCGGGGGGGAGCGATACGCAGTATTTT. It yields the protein CASSSSIAGGSDTQYF.

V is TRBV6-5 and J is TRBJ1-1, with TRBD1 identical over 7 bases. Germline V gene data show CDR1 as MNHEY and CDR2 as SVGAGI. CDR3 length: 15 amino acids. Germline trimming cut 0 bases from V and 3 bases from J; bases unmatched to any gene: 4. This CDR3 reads CASSYSGTVDTEAFF. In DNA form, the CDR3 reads TGTGCCAGCAGTTACTCAGGGACAGTCGACACTGAAGCTTTCTTT.

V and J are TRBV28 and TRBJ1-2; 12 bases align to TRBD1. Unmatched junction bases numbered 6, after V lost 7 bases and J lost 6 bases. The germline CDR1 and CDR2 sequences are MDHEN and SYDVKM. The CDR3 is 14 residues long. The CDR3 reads CASIPGTGGHGYTF. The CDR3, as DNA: TGTGCCAGCATACCCGGGACAGGGGGCCATGGCTACACCTTC.

The chain's CDR3 is CASSLGNQQGIPYNSPLHF. The CDR3 DNA reads as TGTGCCAGCAGCTTGGGAAATCAACAGGGAATCCCCTATAATTCACCCCTCCACTTT. This chain links TRBV7-2 with TRBJ1-6; D perhaps matches TRBD1 (6 bases). Germline V gives CDR1 SGHTA, CDR2 FQGNSA. The CDR3 spans 19 residues. Trimming pared 3 bases from V and 2 bases from J, leaving 20 bases between. The complete variable domain, with remaining parts taken from reference TRBV7-2 and TRBJ1-6, reads GAGVSQSPSNKVTEKGKDVELRCDPISGHTALYWYRQSLGQGLEFLIYFQGNSAPDKSGLPSDRFSAERTGGSVSTLTIQRTQQEDSAVYLCASSLGNQQGIPYNSPLHFGNGTRLTVT.

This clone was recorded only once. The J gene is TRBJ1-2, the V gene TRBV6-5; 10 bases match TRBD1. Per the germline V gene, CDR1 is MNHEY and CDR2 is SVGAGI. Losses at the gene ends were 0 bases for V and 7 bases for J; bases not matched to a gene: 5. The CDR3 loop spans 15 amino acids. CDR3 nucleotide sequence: TGTGCCAGCAGTTACTCGACAGGGGGCGGGAGTGGCTACACCTTC. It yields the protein CASSYSTGGGSGYTF.

Written as DNA, the CDR3 is TGTGCCAGCAGATCCCCGGACAGGGAAGAGACCCAGTACTTC. Its protein is CASRSPDREETQYF. This chain connects TRBV11-2 to TRBJ2-5; the match to TRBD1 covers 8 bases. V lost 6 bases, J lost 3 bases, and 6 bases stayed unmatched. CDR1 and CDR2 (germline): SGHAT, FQNNGV. The CDR3 totals 14 residues.

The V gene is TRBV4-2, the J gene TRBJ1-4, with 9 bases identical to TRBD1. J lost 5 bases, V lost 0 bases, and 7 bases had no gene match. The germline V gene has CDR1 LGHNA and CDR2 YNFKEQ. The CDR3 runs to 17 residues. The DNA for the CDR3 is TGTGCCAGCAGCCAAGAAGGGGCGACAGGGGGGAATGAAAAACTGTTTTTT. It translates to CASSQEGATGGNEKLFF.

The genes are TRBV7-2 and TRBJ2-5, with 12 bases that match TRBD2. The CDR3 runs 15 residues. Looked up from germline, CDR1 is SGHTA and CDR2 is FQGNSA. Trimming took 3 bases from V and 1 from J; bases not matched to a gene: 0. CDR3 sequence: CASSLTSGSQETQYF. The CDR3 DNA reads TGTGCCAGCAGCTTGACTAGCGGGAGCCAAGAGACCCAGTACTTC.

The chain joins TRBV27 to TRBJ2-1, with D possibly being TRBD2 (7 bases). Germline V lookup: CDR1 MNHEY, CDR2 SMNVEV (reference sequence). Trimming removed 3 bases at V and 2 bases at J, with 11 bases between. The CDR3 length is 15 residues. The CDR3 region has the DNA TGTGCCAGCAGTTTTGTCGGGGGGCCCTACAATGAGCAGTTCTTC. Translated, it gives CASSFVGGPYNEQFF.

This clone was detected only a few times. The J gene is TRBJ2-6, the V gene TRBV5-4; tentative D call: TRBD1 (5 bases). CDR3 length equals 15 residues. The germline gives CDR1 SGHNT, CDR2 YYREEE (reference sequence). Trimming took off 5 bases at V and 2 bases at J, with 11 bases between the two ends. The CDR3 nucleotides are TGTGCCAGCAGGGACACTGGAGCTGGGGCCAACGTCCTGACTTTC. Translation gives CASRDTGAGANVLTF.

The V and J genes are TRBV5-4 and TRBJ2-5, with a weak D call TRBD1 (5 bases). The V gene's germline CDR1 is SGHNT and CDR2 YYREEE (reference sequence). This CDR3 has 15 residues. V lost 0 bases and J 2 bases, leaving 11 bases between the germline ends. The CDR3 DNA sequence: TGTGCCAGCAGCTTGGGGACAATCGAACAAGAGACCCAGTACTTC. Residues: CASSLGTIEQETQYF.

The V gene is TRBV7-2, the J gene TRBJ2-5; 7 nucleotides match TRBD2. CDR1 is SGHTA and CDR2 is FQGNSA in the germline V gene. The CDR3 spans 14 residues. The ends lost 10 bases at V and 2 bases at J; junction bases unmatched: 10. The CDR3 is CATQSSGAQETQYF. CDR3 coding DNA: TGTGCCACCCAATCAAGCGGGGCACAAGAGACCCAGTACTTC.

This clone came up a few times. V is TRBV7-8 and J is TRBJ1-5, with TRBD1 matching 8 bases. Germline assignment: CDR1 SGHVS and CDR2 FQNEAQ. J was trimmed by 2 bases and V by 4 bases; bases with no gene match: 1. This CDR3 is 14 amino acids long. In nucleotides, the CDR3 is TGTGCCAGCAGCTACAGGGGGGGCAATCAGCCCCAGCATTTT. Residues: CASSYRGGNQPQHF.

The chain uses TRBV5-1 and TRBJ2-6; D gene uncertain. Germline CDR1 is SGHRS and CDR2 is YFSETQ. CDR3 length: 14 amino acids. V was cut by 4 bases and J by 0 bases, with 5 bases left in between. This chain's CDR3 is CASSTDSGANVLTF. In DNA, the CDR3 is TGCGCCAGCAGCACAGACTCTGGGGCCAACGTCCTGACTTTC.

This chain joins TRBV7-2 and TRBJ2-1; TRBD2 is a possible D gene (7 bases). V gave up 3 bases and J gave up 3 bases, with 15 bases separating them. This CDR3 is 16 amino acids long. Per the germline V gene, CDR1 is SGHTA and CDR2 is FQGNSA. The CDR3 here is CASSFGGGGDYNEQFF. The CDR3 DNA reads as TGTGCCAGCAGCTTTGGGGGAGGGGGGGACTACAATGAGCAGTTCTTC.

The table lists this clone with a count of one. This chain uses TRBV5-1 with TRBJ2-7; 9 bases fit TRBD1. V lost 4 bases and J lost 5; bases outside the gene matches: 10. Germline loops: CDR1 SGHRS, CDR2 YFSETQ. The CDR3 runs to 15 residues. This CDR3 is CASSPAGTGSHEQYF. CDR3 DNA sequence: TGCGCCAGCAGCCCTGCCGGGACAGGGTCCCACGAGCAGTACTTC.